The source of this T cell receptor (beta chain) is a study of shared clonotypes between healthy human individuals (TCRdb year 2020). Notes on the research overall: Three men and a couple of women, aged 18 to 49 years, made up the cohort. For each donor, CD4 naive and CD4 memory were each run on three plates, CD8 naive on two plates, and CD8 memory on one plate. To estimate repertoire size and how much clonotype sharing occurs between individuals, the study deeply sequenced the blood TCR repertoires of several healthy adults. To increase sequencing depth and limit assay-specific biases, different laboratories used diverse techniques to prepare libraries and sequence TCR repertoires. Each donor's leukapheresis produced roughly between roughly 0.9 and 9 billion PBMCs. Beyond this particular receptor, the publication reports: Pairwise subsampling indicated that sequencing depth was expected to affect the degree of clonotype sharing among donors. Naive subsets generally had larger estimated clonotype richness than memory subsets did. Across several donors, about 5% of naive CD4, around 3.5% of naive CD8, roughly 2.3% of memory CD4, and 0.4% of memory CD8 clonotypes were shared. Rarefaction of sorted-subset datasets indicated incomplete sequencing despite the large sequencing depth. Compared with non-shared clonotypes, clonotypes shared by all four sorted-subset donors had higher generation probabilities. Only blood was sampled, and tissue TCR repertoires likely differ from those in blood. Because the study included only a small number of donors, the genetic and exposure-history diversity represented was limited.

V is reduced by 10 bases and J by 2 bases, leaving a spacing of 11 bases between them. CDR1 is given as MDHEN and CDR2 as SYDVKM, both from the germline V gene. The CDR3 goes from the cysteine to the phenylalanine over 12 residues. Only the CDR3 part of the read is kept: 36 bases, read in frame from the first base. The donors were healthy, HIV-negative adults who had no recently reported acute infections or vaccinations. Every donor was a Caucasian adult living in Nashville, Tennessee, USA. CD4+ T cells were enriched by magnetic negative selection; naive cells were then positively selected on CD45RA, and the negative fraction formed the memory subset. Blood was collected by leukapheresis, and PBMCs were isolated by Ficoll-Histopaque density gradient centrifugation and then cryopreserved in liquid nitrogen vapor phase. Analytical flow cytometry was used to check the purity and quantity of every magnetically sorted T cell population. From each sorted fraction, genomic DNA was isolated and quantified by UV absorbance on a Nanodrop 2000c.

TCR CDR3 regions were amplified from genomic DNA by multiplex PCR using the deep immunoSEQ assay. Extracted genomic DNA from each cell subset was distributed evenly across all wells of several immunoSEQ 96-well plates, and each plate was treated as a replicate. For sorted subsets, roughly 200 ng genomic DNA, equal to 30,000 to 35,000 T cell genomes, was loaded into each replicate PCR. Purified libraries were measured with a Qubit 3.0 fluorometer, size-checked on a Bioanalyzer 2100, and measured again with the KAPA Library Quantification kit. Every immunoSEQ 96-well plate was sequenced on a dedicated single-read 150-cycle Illumina NextSeq 550 flow cell. Under the source paper's analysis protocol: Because the immunoSEQ output included only junctional sequences and no quality scores, the filtering could not be the same as the filtering used for full-length reads. To assign V/J genes and CDR3, sequences were annotated against IMGT germline references using PyIR, a Python wrapper for IgBLAST v1.9. Reads were removed for weak V/J assignments (E-value above 1e-6), missing CDR3, stop codons, out-of-frame junctions, or ambiguous translated residues. A V3J clonotype was defined by an identical inferred V gene, J gene, and CDR3 amino acid sequence. To compute the percentage overlap between repertoires, the number of shared unique clonotypes was divided by the size of the smaller repertoire. Repertoire richness was assessed with RTK rarefaction, the Chao1 estimator, and Recon v2.1 estimates of unobserved clonotypes. For all TCRbeta clonotypes obtained by the gDNA method from a few donors, generation probabilities were computed with OLGA. The table comes from immuneACCESS by way of TCRdb, which keeps in-frame sequences with V and J called. Part of the clones is missing from these tables; in studies checked, under half for an unresolved V gene and the rest for unknown reasons. V, J and clone size are those of that table, while D and trimming were read from the DNA. In this sample the table shows 1,500,000 or so clones, about 98.5% of which occur a single time. The ten largest clones capture approximately 0.38% of the sample.

About this clone itself: Its antigen target is currently unknown. No base quality information exists; no much larger clone differs at one position.

Sequenced: naive CD4+ T cells sorted from blood. This specimen's cell subset or site label, interpreted: CD45RA+ positively selected. This receptor was obtained from a man aged 25 to 40 in good health. Here the chain combines TRBV28 and TRBJ1-2, with no D gene named confidently. The nucleotides read TGTGCCATCCAAGCGGGGAACTATGGCTACACCTTC. Its coded protein is CAIQAGNYGYTF.